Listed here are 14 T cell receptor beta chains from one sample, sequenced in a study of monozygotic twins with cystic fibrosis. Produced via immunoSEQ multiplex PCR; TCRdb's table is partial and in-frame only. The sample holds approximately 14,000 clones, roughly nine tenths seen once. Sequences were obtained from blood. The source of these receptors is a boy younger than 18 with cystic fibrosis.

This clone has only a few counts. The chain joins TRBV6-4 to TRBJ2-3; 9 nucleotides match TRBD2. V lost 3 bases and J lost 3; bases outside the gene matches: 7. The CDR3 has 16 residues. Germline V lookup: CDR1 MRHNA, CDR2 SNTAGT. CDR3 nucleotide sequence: TGTGCCAGCAGTGAGTCCAGCGGGGGGTCGACAGATACGCAGTATTTT. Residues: CASSESSGGSTDTQYF.

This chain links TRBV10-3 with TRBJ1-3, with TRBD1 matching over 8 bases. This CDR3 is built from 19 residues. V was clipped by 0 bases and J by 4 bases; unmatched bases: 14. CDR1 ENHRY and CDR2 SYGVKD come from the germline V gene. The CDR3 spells CAISESIYARGRSGNTIYF. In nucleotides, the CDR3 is TGTGCCATCAGTGAGTCTATTTATGCCAGGGGGCGATCCGGAAACACCATATATTTT.

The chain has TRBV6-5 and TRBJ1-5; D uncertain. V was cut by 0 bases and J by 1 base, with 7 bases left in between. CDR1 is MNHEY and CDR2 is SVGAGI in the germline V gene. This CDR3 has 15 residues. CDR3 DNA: TGTGCCAGCAGTTACTCAGGGCAGAGCAATCAGCCCCAGCATTTT. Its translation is CASSYSGQSNQPQHF.

Here the CDR3 DNA reads TGTGCCATCAGTGAGTCGGCCCGGTCCTACGAGCAGTACTTC. Residues: CAISESARSYEQYF. The chain employs TRBV10-3 and TRBJ2-7, with D hard to call. CDR1 is ENHRY and CDR2 is SYGVKD in the germline V gene. This CDR3 has 14 amino acids. The V end lost 0 bases, the J end lost 1 base, and 7 bases lay between the germline ends.

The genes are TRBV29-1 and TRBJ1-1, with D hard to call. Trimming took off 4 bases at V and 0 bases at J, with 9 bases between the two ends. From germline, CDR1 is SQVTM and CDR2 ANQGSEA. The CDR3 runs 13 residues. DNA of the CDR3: TGCAGCGTTGTGAGAGGGCTGAACACTGAAGCTTTCTTT. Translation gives CSVVRGLNTEAFF.

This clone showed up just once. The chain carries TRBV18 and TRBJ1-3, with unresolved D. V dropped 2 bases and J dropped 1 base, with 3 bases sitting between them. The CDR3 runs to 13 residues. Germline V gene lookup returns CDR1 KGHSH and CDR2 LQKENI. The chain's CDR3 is CASSPNSGNTIYF. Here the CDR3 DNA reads TGTGCCAGCTCACCAAATTCTGGAAACACCATATATTTT.

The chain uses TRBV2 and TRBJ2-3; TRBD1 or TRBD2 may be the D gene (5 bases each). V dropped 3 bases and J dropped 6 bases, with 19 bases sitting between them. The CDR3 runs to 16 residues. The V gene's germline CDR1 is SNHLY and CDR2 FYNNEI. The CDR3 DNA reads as TGTGCCAGCAGTGATTTGGGGGACCCGCAGTTCGATACGCAGTATTTT. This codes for CASSDLGDPQFDTQYF.

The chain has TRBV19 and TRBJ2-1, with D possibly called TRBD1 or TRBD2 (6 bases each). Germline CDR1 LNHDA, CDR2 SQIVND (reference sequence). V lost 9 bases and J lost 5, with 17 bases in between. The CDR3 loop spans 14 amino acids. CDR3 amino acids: CASVGGISDNEQFF. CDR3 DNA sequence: TGTGCCAGCGTGGGGGGCATTTCGGACAATGAGCAGTTCTTC. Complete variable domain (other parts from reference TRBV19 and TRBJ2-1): DGGITQSPKYLFRKEGQNVTLSCEQNLNHDAMYWYRQDPGQGLRLIYYSQIVNDFQKGDIAEGYSVSREKKESFPLTVTSAQKNPTAFYLCASVGGISDNEQFFGPGTRLTVL.

As DNA, the CDR3 is TGTGCCAGCAGTGTTATCCCGGGACTAGACGTACATGAGCAGTTCTTC. This translates into CASSVIPGLDVHEQFF. This rearrangement joins TRBV27 to TRBJ2-1; 8 positions match TRBD2. Per germline, CDR1 MNHEY and CDR2 SMNVEV (reference sequence). Germline trimming cut 5 bases from V and 8 bases from J; bases unmatched to any gene: 14. This CDR3 comprises 16 residues.

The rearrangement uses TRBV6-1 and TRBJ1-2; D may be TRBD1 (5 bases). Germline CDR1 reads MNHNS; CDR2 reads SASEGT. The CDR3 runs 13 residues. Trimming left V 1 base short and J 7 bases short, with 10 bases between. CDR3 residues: CASSEGRGSGYTF. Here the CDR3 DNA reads TGTGCCAGCAGTGAAGGAAGGGGCTCTGGCTACACCTTC.

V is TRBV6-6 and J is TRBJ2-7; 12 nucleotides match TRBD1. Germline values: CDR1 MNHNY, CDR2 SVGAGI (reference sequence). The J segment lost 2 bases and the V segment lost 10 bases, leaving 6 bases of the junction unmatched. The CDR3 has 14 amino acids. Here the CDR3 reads CATKGTGGAYEQYF. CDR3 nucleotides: TGTGCCACAAAAGGGACAGGGGGCGCCTACGAGCAGTACTTC.

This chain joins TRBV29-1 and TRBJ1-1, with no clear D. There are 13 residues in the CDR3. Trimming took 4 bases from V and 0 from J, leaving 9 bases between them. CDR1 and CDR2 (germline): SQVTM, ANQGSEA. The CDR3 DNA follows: TGCAGCGTTGTGGGGTCCTTGAACACTGAAGCTTTCTTT. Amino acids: CSVVGSLNTEAFF. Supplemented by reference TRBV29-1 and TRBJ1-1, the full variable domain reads SAVISQKPSRDICQRGTSLTIQCQVDSQVTMMFWYRQQPGQSLTLIATANQGSEATYESGFVIDKFPISRPNLTFSTLTVSNMSPEDSSIYLCSVVGSLNTEAFFGQGTRLTVV.

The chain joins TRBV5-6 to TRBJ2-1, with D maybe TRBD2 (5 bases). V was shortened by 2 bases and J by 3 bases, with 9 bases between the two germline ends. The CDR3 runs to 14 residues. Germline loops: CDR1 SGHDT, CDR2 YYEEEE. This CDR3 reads CASSFQRNYNEQFF. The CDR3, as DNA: TGTGCCAGCAGCTTCCAGCGGAACTACAATGAGCAGTTCTTC.

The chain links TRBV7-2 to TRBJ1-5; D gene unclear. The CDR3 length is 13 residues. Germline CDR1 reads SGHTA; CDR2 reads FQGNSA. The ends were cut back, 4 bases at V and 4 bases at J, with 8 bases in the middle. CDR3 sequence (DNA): TGTGCCAGCAGCTCCCATTGGAATCAGCCCCAGCATTTT. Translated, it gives CASSSHWNQPQHF.